This TCR beta chain comes out of a study of spatial heterogeneity in lung cancer. Overall study context: Consistent detection of more beta-chain than alpha-chain sequences was observed. For the average unique TCR and UMI combination, more than eight occurrences appeared in raw reads.

Each TCR cDNA molecule carried a unique molecular identifier. MiXCR was run by TCRdb on the 5' RACE reads, yielding one entry per CDR3 protein. Altogether over 75,000 distinct CDR3 sequences are present, roughly a fifth being singletons, with the ten largest covering about 6.6%. Time point denoted: sample taken at primary tumor resection. The study sequenced unsorted whole RNA from tumor, nontumor lung or frozen PBMC. About 73 TRACERx patients with early, untreated non-small cell lung cancer donated samples. The CDR3 has 14 amino acids. Germline assignment: CDR1 MDHEN and CDR2 SYDVKM. The V end was cut by 6 bases, the J end by 3 bases, with 15 bases between.

The source of this sequence is a male donor with early-stage non-small cell lung cancer. V gene TRBV28 combines with J gene TRBJ2-7; tentative D call: TRBD1 (5 bases). The sequences come from PBMCs, collected at surgery. This chain's CDR3 is CASRSHGRVYEQYF. In nucleotides, the CDR3 is TGTGCCAGCAGATCCCACGGCAGGGTCTACGAGCAGTACTTC. The variable domain in full, completed from reference TRBV28 and TRBJ2-7, reads DVKVTQSSRYLVKRTGEKVFLECVQDMDHENMFWYRQDPGLGLRLIYFSYDVKMKEKGDIPEGYSVSREKKERFSLILESASTNQTSMYLCASRSHGRVYEQYFGPGTRLTVT.